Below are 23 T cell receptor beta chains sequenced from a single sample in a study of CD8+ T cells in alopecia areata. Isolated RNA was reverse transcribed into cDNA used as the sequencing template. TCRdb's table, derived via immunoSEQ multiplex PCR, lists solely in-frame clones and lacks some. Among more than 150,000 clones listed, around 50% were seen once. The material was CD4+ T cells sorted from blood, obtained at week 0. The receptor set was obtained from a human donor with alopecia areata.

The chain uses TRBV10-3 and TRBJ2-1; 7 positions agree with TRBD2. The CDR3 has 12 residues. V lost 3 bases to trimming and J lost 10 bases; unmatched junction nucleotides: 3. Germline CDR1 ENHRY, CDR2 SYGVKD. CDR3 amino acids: CAISDGGVEQFF. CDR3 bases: TGTGCCATCAGTGATGGGGGGGTCGAGCAGTTCTTC.

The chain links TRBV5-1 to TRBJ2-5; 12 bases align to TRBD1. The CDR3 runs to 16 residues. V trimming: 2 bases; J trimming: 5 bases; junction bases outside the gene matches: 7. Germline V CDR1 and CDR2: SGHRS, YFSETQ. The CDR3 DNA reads TGCGCCAGCAGCTTAACGGGACAGGGGGCGCGGGAGACCCAGTACTTC. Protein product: CASSLTGQGARETQYF.

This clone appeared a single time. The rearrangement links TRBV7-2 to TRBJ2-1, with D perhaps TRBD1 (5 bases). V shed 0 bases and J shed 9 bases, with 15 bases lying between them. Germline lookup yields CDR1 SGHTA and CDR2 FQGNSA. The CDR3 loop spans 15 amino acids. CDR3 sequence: CASSLALGAQGEQFF. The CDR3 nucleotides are TGTGCCAGCAGCTTAGCTCTAGGGGCCCAGGGTGAGCAGTTCTTC.

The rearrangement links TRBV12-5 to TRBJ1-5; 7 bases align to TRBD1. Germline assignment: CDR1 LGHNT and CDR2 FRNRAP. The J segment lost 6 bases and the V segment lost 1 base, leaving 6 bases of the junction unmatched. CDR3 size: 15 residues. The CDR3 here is CASGLEGARGQPQHF. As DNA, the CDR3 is TGTGCTAGTGGTTTGGAGGGGGCGCGGGGTCAGCCCCAGCATTTT.

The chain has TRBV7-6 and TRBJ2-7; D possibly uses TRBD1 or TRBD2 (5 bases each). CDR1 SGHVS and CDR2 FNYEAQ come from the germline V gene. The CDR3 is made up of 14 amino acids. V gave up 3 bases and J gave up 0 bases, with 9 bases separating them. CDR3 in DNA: TGTGCCAGCAGCTTCGGGGCCTCCTCCTACGAGCAGTACTTC. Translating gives CASSFGASSYEQYF.

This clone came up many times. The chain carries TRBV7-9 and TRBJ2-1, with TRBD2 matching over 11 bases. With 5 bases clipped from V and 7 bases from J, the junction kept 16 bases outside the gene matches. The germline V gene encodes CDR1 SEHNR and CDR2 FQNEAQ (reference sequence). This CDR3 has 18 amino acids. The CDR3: CASSRSPIAGGPRNEQFF. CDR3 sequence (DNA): TGTGCCAGCAGCCGCTCCCCCATAGCGGGGGGGCCGAGGAATGAGCAGTTCTTC.

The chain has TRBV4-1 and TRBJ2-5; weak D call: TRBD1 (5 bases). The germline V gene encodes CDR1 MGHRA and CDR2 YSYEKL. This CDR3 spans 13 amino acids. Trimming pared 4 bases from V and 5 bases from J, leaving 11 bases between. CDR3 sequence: CASSLGHRETQYF. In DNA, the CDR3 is TGCGCCAGCAGCCTAGGACACCGGGAGACCCAGTACTTC.

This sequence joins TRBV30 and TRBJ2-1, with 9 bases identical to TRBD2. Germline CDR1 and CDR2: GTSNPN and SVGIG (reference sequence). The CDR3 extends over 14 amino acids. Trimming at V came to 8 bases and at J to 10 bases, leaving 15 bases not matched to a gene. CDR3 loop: CASGVASGVGEQFF. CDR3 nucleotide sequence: TGTGCCAGTGGCGTGGCTAGCGGGGTCGGAGAGCAGTTCTTC.

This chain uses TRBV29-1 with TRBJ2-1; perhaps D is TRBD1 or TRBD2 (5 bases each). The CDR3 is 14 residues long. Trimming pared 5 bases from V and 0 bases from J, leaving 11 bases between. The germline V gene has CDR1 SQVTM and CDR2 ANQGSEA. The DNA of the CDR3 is TGCAGCGTTAATAGGGACCTCTCCTACAATGAGCAGTTCTTC. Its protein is CSVNRDLSYNEQFF.

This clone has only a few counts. The CDR3 loop is CASSLDGGGLTYEQYF. The CDR3 bases are TGTGCCAGCAGCTTAGACGGCGGGGGCCTAACCTACGAGCAGTACTTC. The V gene is TRBV7-2, the J gene TRBJ2-7; tentative D call: TRBD2 (7 bases). This CDR3 has 16 residues. Germline assignment: CDR1 SGHTA and CDR2 FQGNSA. V was pared by 1 base and J by 2 bases, with 15 bases between.

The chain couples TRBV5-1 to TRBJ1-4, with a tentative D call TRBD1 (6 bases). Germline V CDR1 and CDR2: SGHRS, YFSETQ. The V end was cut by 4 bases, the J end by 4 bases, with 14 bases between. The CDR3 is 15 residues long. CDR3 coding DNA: TGCGCCAGCAGCGAGAGGGGGAGCGTTAATGAAAAACTGTTTTTT. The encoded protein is CASSERGSVNEKLFF.

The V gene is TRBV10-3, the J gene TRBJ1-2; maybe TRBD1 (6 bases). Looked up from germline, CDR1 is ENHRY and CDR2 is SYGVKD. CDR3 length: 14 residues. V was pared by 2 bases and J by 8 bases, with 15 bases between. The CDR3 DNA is TGTGCCATCAGTGAGGCGGACAGCCGAAGGGGCTACACCTTC. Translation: CAISEADSRRGYTF.

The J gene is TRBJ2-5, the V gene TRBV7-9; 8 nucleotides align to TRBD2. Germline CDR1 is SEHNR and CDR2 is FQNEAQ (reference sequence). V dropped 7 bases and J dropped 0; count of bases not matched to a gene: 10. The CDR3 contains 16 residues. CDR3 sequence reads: CASIPAAGGYQETQYF. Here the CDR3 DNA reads TGTGCCAGCATCCCAGCGGCGGGGGGTTACCAAGAGACCCAGTACTTC.

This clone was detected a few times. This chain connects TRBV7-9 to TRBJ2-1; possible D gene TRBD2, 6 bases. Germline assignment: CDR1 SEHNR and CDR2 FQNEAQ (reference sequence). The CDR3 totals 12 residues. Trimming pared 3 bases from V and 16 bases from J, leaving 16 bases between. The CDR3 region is CASSLDRGIGFF. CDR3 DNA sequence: TGTGCCAGCAGCTTGGACCGCGGGATCGGCTTCTTC. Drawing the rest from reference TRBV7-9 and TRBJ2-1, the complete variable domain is DTGVSQNPRHKITKRGQNVTFRCDPISEHNRLYWYRQTLGQGPEFLTYFQNEAQLEKSRLLSDRFSAERPKGSFSTLEIQRTEQGDSAMYLCASSLDRGIGFFGPGTRLTVL.

The CDR3 DNA follows: TGTGCCTGGAGTGTACAATTCTCTCGTCAGGGTGAAGCTTTCTTT. This sequence encodes CAWSVQFSRQGEAFF. The chain joins TRBV30 to TRBJ1-1, with a possible D match to TRBD1 (5 bases). Germline values: CDR1 GTSNPN, CDR2 SVGIG (reference sequence). V gave up 0 bases and J gave up 7 bases, with 18 bases separating them. The length of the CDR3 is 15 residues. The full variable domain, with the rest looked up from reference TRBV30 and TRBJ1-1, is SQTIHQWPATLVQPVGSPLSLECTVEGTSNPNLYWYRQAAGRGLQLLFYSVGIGQISSEVPQNLSASRPQDRQFILSSKKLLLSDSGFYLCAWSVQFSRQGEAFFGQGTRLTVV.

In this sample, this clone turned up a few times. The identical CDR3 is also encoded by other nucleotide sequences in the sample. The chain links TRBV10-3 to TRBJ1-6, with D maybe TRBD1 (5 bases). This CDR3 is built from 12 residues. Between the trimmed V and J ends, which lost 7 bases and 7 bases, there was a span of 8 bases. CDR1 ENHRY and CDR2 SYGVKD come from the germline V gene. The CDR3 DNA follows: TGTGCCATCAAGGGACGAAATTCACCCCTCCACTTT. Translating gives CAIKGRNSPLHF.

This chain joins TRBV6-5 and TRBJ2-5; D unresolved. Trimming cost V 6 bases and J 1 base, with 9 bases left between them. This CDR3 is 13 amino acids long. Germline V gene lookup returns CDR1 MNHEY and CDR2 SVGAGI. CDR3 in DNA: TGTGCCAGCAGCCGACGAGCCCAAGAGACCCAGTACTTC. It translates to CASSRRAQETQYF.

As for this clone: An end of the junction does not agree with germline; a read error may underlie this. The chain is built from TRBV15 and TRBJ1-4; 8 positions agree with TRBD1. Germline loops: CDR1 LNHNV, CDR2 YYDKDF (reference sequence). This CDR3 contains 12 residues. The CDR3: CATSVRLGDRQF. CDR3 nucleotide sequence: TGTGCCACCAGCGTCCGACTTGGGGACAGGCAATTT.

The CDR3 bases are TGTGCCAGCAGTTATGGTGGCTTGGGGCGCGGGCAGTACTTC. It yields the protein CASSYGGLGRGQYF. V usage is TRBV6-5 and J usage is TRBJ2-7; TRBD1 might be the D (5 bases). Trimming shortened V by 3 bases and J by 9 bases, and 18 bases separated the two germline ends. The germline CDR1 and CDR2 sequences are MNHEY and SVGAGI. This CDR3 is built from 14 residues.

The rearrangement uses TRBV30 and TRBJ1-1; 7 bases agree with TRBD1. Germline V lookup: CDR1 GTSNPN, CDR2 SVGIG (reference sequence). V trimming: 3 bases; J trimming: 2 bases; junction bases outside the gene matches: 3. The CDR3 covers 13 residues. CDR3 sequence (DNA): TGTGCCTGGAGCAGGGGGGGAAACACTGAAGCTTTCTTT. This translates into CAWSRGGNTEAFF.

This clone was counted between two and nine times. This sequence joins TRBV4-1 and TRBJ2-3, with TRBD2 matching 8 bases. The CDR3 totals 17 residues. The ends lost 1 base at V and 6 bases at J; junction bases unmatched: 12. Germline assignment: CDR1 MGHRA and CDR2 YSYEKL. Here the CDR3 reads CASSQVPRRGAGDTQYF. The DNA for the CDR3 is TGCGCCAGCAGCCAAGTTCCCCGGCGGGGGGCCGGGGATACGCAGTATTTT.

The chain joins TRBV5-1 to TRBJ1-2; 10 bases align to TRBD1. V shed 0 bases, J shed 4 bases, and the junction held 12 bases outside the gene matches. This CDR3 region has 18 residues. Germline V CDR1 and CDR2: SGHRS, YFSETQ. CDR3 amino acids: CASSLEGTGVSPRYGYTF. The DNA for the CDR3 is TGCGCCAGCAGCTTGGAGGGGACAGGGGTGAGTCCGCGCTATGGCTACACCTTC.

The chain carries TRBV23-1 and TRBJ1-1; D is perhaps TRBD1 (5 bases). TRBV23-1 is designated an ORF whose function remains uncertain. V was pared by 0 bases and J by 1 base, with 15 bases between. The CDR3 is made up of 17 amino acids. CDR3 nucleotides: TGCGCCAGCAGTCAATCGATCGGGGGGTGGACGAACACTGAAGCTTTCTTT. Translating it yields CASSQSIGGWTNTEAFF.